The 31 T cell receptor beta chains listed next were all sequenced from one sample in a study of T-cell reconstitution after alpha-beta-depleted transplantation in children. The authors prepared the TCRbeta library with unique molecular identifiers. In TCRdb, the PCR reads were re-called with MiXCR into one record per CDR3 protein. The table includes about 460,000 distinct CDR3 sequences, 8% to 11% detected once. The sequencing here drew on PBMCs, taken before TCRalphabeta/CD19-depleted stem cell transplant. The receptors derive from a child aged 2-15 years with inherited bone marrow failure, due to receive a stem cell transplant.

This clonotype appeared a few times. The J gene is TRBJ2-1, the V gene TRBV7-8; D unclear. With 6 bases removed from V and 0 bases from J, the gap between germline ends came to 6 bases. The V gene's germline CDR1 is SGHVS and CDR2 FQNEAQ. The CDR3 loop spans 13 amino acids. CDR3 amino acids: CASRQASYNEQFF. CDR3 DNA: TGTGCCAGCAGACAAGCCTCCTACAATGAGCAGTTCTTC.

This clonotype was seen many times. The chain combines TRBV5-1 with TRBJ1-2; D is undetermined. The V end was cut by 0 bases, the J end by 2 bases, with 8 bases between. Germline V gene sequence: CDR1 SGHRS, CDR2 YFSETQ. The CDR3 contains 14 residues. CDR3 sequence: CASSLEDPNYGYTF. The CDR3 DNA is TGCGCCAGCAGCTTGGAAGACCCGAACTATGGCTACACCTTC.

There are many counts of this clonotype. As DNA, the CDR3 is TGTGCCAGCAGTTATCTGGGGGAGCAGTTCTTC. It is translated as CASSYLGEQFF. J is TRBJ2-1 and V is TRBV6-5; D is unresolved. Germline loops: CDR1 MNHEY, CDR2 SVGAGI. The CDR3 spans 11 residues. The germline V and J ends were trimmed by 3 bases and 10 bases, with 7 bases remaining between them.

The sample holds many counts of this clonotype. This chain joins TRBV29-1 and TRBJ2-1; the D gene is possibly TRBD1 (7 bases). The CDR3 runs to 13 residues. V was cut by 4 bases and J by 5 bases, with 12 bases left in between. The germline gives CDR1 SQVTM, CDR2 ANQGSEA. The CDR3 spells CSVGGRGDNEQFF. CDR3 nucleotides: TGCAGCGTTGGAGGCAGGGGGGACAATGAGCAGTTCTTC.

This sequence joins TRBV20-1 and TRBJ2-3; 12 nucleotides line up with TRBD2. The V and J ends lost 1 base and 6 bases, in that order; junction bases with no gene match: 2. The CDR3 sequence is 14 residues long. Germline V gene data show CDR1 as DFQATT and CDR2 as SNEGSKA (reference sequence). CDR3 protein: CSARAGTSGDTQYF. CDR3 bases: TGCAGTGCTAGAGCTGGGACTAGCGGGGATACGCAGTATTTT.

At least ten counts were recorded for this clonotype. The chain links TRBV20-1 to TRBJ2-7; TRBD2 matches 9 bases. The V and J ends lost 3 bases and 6 bases, in that order; junction bases with no gene match: 9. The CDR3 is 14 amino acids. Germline CDR1 is DFQATT and CDR2 is SNEGSKA (reference sequence). CDR3: CSASWREGPGEQYF. The CDR3, as DNA: TGCAGTGCTAGTTGGCGGGAGGGCCCTGGCGAGCAGTACTTC.

This clonotype has a single count. This could be a read error, since a much larger clone is one nucleotide away. The chain employs TRBV27 and TRBJ2-1; TRBD1 might be the D (6 bases). This CDR3 spans 15 amino acids. Between the trimmed V and J ends, which lost 3 bases and 4 bases, there was a span of 13 bases. Germline V CDR1 and CDR2: MNHEY, SMNVEV (reference sequence). DNA of the CDR3: TGTGCCAGCAGTTTGCGGACAGCTATGTACAATGAGCAGTTCTTC. Translated, it gives CASSLRTAMYNEQFF.

This clonotype has at least ten counts. J is TRBJ2-1 and V is TRBV11-2; D uncertain. This CDR3 contains 14 residues. Trimming left V 4 bases short and J 1 base short, with 8 bases between. Germline lookup yields CDR1 SGHAT and CDR2 FQNNGV. The CDR3 nucleotides are TGTGCCAGCAGCTCAGTGGGATCCTACAATGAGCAGTTCTTC. This encodes CASSSVGSYNEQFF.

Many counts were recorded for this clonotype. In DNA, the CDR3 is TGTGCCAGCAGTTTACTAGGCTCGGGGGAGACCCAGTACTTC. It encodes CASSLLGSGETQYF. The chain recombines TRBV28 with TRBJ2-5; possibly TRBD2 for D (5 bases). CDR3 length: 14 amino acids. V was trimmed by 2 bases and J by 5 bases, leaving 12 bases between them. Germline values: CDR1 MDHEN, CDR2 SYDVKM.

This clonotype was detected ten times or more. The gene calls are TRBV27 and TRBJ2-1; D might be TRBD1 (6 bases). V was trimmed by 3 bases and J by 2 bases, leaving 11 bases between them. Looked up from germline, CDR1 is MNHEY and CDR2 is SMNVEV (reference sequence). CDR3 size: 15 residues. This chain's CDR3 is CASSLDSPTYNEQFF. The CDR3 bases are TGTGCCAGCAGTTTGGACAGCCCCACCTACAATGAGCAGTTCTTC.

This clonotype was seen repeatedly, ten times or more. The chain combines TRBV7-8 with TRBJ2-6; D gene ambiguous. V gave up 2 bases and J gave up 0 bases, with 8 bases separating them. This CDR3 region has 16 residues. Germline CDR1 is SGHVS and CDR2 is FQNEAQ. Here the CDR3 reads CASSLTSGSGANVLTF. The CDR3 DNA is TGTGCCAGCAGCTTAACGAGTGGCTCTGGGGCCAACGTCCTGACTTTC.

This clonotype appeared many times. The chain has TRBV27 and TRBJ2-7, with D perhaps TRBD1 (5 bases). Trimming left V 3 bases short and J 5 bases short, with 11 bases between. This CDR3 spans 13 amino acids. Per germline, CDR1 MNHEY and CDR2 SMNVEV (reference sequence). The CDR3 loop reads CASSFRVGHEQYF. Written as DNA, the CDR3 is TGTGCCAGCAGTTTCCGCGTGGGGCACGAGCAGTACTTC.

The gene calls are TRBV9 and TRBJ2-7; weak D call: TRBD2 (5 bases). CDR3 length: 15 residues. Germline CDR1 SGDLS, CDR2 YYNGEE. V dropped 0 bases and J dropped 1 base, with 11 bases sitting between them. This CDR3 is CASSVGASLSYEQYF. The CDR3, as DNA: TGTGCCAGCAGCGTAGGGGCTAGCTTATCCTACGAGCAGTACTTC.

The table lists this clonotype with many counts. The chain joins TRBV7-9 to TRBJ2-7, with D possibly matching TRBD1 (5 bases). This CDR3 is 15 amino acids long. V was shortened by 4 bases and J by 1 base, with 14 bases between the two germline ends. Looked up from germline, CDR1 is SEHNR and CDR2 is FQNEAQ (reference sequence). The chain's CDR3 is CASSSGPGRSYEQYF. DNA for the CDR3: TGTGCCAGCAGCTCCGGGCCAGGGCGATCCTACGAGCAGTACTTC.

V is TRBV6-5 and J is TRBJ1-1; D call uncertain. Germline V CDR1 and CDR2: MNHEY, SVGAGI. Trimming stripped 1 base from V and 0 bases from J, with 3 bases between. The CDR3 extends over 13 amino acids. The CDR3 sequence: CASSYFMNTEAFF. CDR3 in DNA: TGTGCCAGCAGTTACTTTATGAACACTGAAGCTTTCTTT.

This clonotype was observed a handful of times. The rearrangement uses TRBV6-5 and TRBJ2-6; D remains ambiguous. The CDR3 loop spans 16 amino acids. Trimming stripped 1 base from V and 0 bases from J, with 7 bases between. Looked up from germline, CDR1 is MNHEY and CDR2 is SVGAGI. The DNA for the CDR3 is TGTGCCAGCAGTTACTGGCCCACCTCTGGGGCCAACGTCCTGACTTTC. This sequence encodes CASSYWPTSGANVLTF.

The sample holds many counts of this clonotype. The rearrangement uses TRBV6-5 and TRBJ2-3, with D unclear. Deletions cut 6 bases from V and 1 base from J, with 8 bases between. The CDR3 is 13 amino acids. The V gene's germline CDR1 is MNHEY and CDR2 SVGAGI. DNA of the CDR3: TGTGCCAGCAGGCCATTAGGCACAGATACGCAGTATTTT. Protein: CASRPLGTDTQYF.

This clonotype was recorded many times. The chain carries TRBV7-9 and TRBJ2-7; D unclear. Trimming removed 1 base at V and 2 bases at J, with 6 bases between. The germline gives CDR1 SEHNR, CDR2 FQNEAQ (reference sequence). The CDR3 spans 13 residues. CDR3 nucleotide sequence: TGTGCCAGCAGCTTAGGGTCAGCCTACGAGCAGTACTTC. Translation: CASSLGSAYEQYF.

The chain employs TRBV19 and TRBJ2-3, with a possible D match to TRBD2 (5 bases). From germline, CDR1 is LNHDA and CDR2 SQIVND (reference sequence). The CDR3 contains 14 residues. V lost 3 bases and J 5 bases, leaving 12 bases between the germline ends. As DNA, the CDR3 is TGTGCCAGTAGTATCGGCGGGTGGGGAGATACGCAGTATTTT. Protein: CASSIGGWGDTQYF.

This clonotype occurred many times. This chain joins TRBV7-2 and TRBJ1-1; D call uncertain. Trimming took 1 base from V and 4 from J, leaving 4 bases between them. Germline CDR1 is SGHTA and CDR2 is FQGNSA. There are 12 residues in the CDR3. CDR3: CASSLGITEAFF. CDR3 nucleotides: TGTGCCAGCAGCTTAGGCATCACTGAAGCTTTCTTT. The complete variable domain, with remaining parts taken from reference TRBV7-2 and TRBJ1-1, reads GAGVSQSPSNKVTEKGKDVELRCDPISGHTALYWYRQSLGQGLEFLIYFQGNSAPDKSGLPSDRFSAERTGGSVSTLTIQRTQQEDSAVYLCASSLGITEAFFGQGTRLTVV.

For the CDR3, the DNA is TGCAGCGCCGTATCGGATGGCTACACCTTC. It yields the protein CSAVSDGYTF. The V call is TRBV29-1, the J call TRBJ1-2; D not resolved. Looked up from germline, CDR1 is SQVTM and CDR2 is ANQGSEA. With 7 bases removed from V and 6 bases from J, the gap between germline ends came to 9 bases. The CDR3 covers 10 residues.

Details on this clonotype: A read error is possible here, since a much larger clone lies one base away. The chain has TRBV29-1 and TRBJ2-7, with 10 bases matching TRBD1. The CDR3 loop spans 13 amino acids. Germline CDR1 SQVTM, CDR2 ANQGSEA. This CDR3 reads CSVARQGAYGQYF. The CDR3 DNA sequence: TGCAGCGTGGCCCGACAGGGGGCCTACGGGCAGTACTTC.

This clonotype was detected ten times or more. The CDR3 spells CASSQGGGVRTEAFF. The DNA for the CDR3 is TGCGCCAGCAGCCAAGGAGGGGGTGTGCGCACTGAAGCTTTCTTT. This sequence joins TRBV4-3 and TRBJ1-1, with D maybe TRBD1 (6 bases). The CDR3 spans 15 residues. CDR1 LGHNA and CDR2 YSLEER come from the germline V gene. Between the trimmed V and J ends, which lost 1 base and 4 bases, there was a span of 13 bases.

About this clonotype: This sequence may be a read error, since a much larger clone differs from it by one base. V and J are TRBV29-1 and TRBJ2-1; 10 nucleotides agree with TRBD2. The length of the CDR3 is 15 residues. The germline CDR1 and CDR2 sequences are SQVTM and ANQGSEA. The J segment lost 8 bases and the V segment lost 2 bases, leaving 9 bases of the junction unmatched. The CDR3 reads CSVETLAGGRYEQFF. CDR3 bases: TGCAGCGTTGAAACGTTAGCGGGAGGCCGATATGAGCAGTTCTTC.

There are many counts of this clonotype. The V call is TRBV10-1, the J call TRBJ2-2, with 8 bases aligning to TRBD2. Per the germline V gene, CDR1 is WNHNN and CDR2 is SYGVQD (reference sequence). The trim removed 5 bases at V and 4 bases at J, leaving 6 bases unmatched. The length of the CDR3 is 15 residues. CDR3 nucleotides: TGCGCCAGCAGTAACGGGCGGGAGGCCACCGGGGAGCTGTTTTTT. As protein: CASSNGREATGELFF.

This clonotype was seen ten or more times. V is TRBV12-3 or TRBV12-4 and J is TRBJ2-1; D may be TRBD1 (6 bases). The CDR3 runs to 14 residues. Trimming stripped 5 bases from V and 8 bases from J, with 16 bases between. The CDR3 sequence: CASSPRTVGDEQFF. CDR3 coding DNA: TGTGCCAGCAGTCCCAGGACAGTAGGGGATGAGCAGTTCTTC.

There are many counts of this clonotype. The J gene is TRBJ2-1, the V gene TRBV20-1; 7 positions match TRBD2. The CDR3 consists of 16 residues. Germline V CDR1 and CDR2: DFQATT, SNEGSKA (reference sequence). The V gene end was trimmed by 0 bases and the J gene end by 0 bases; junction bases not matched to a gene: 5. The DNA of the CDR3 is TGCAGTGCTAGAGATCCAGCGGGGAGCTCCTACAATGAGCAGTTCTTC. This translates into CSARDPAGSSYNEQFF.

This clonotype occurred many times. The chain uses TRBV7-2 and TRBJ2-1; 9 bases align to TRBD2. The CDR3 runs 16 residues. The V and J ends lost 5 bases and 8 bases, in that order; junction bases with no gene match: 13. CDR1 and CDR2 from the germline V gene are SGHTA and FQGNSA. Here the CDR3 DNA reads TGTGCCAGCAGCCGAACCGGGGCTAGCGGGATGGATGAGCAGTTCTTC. As protein: CASSRTGASGMDEQFF. The full variable domain, completed using reference TRBV7-2 and TRBJ2-1, is GAGVSQSPSNKVTEKGKDVELRCDPISGHTALYWYRQSLGQGLEFLIYFQGNSAPDKSGLPSDRFSAERTGGSVSTLTIQRTQQEDSAVYLCASSRTGASGMDEQFFGPGTRLTVL.

The table lists this clonotype with many counts. The chain recombines TRBV30 with TRBJ2-5, with D hard to call. In germline, CDR1 is GTSNPN, CDR2 SVGIG (reference sequence). V lost 0 bases and J 3 bases, leaving 8 bases between the germline ends. The CDR3 is 13 residues long. In nucleotides, the CDR3 is TGTGCCTGGAGTGTATTGGTTGAAGAGACCCAGTACTTC. Translating it yields CAWSVLVEETQYF.

This clonotype showed up just a few times. This chain connects TRBV11-2 to TRBJ2-7; D is perhaps TRBD2 (5 bases). This CDR3 is 12 amino acids long. Per the germline V gene, CDR1 is SGHAT and CDR2 is FQNNGV. The V and J ends lost 5 bases and 10 bases respectively, with 15 bases between them. CDR3 sequence (DNA): TGTGCCAGCAGCGCCGGACTCCTCGGACAGTACTTC. Protein product: CASSAGLLGQYF.

This clonotype was counted at least ten times. The J gene is TRBJ2-5, the V gene TRBV6-5; 9 positions match TRBD1. Germline trimming cut 4 bases from V and 8 bases from J; bases unmatched to any gene: 8. The CDR3 has 14 residues. CDR1 is MNHEY, CDR2 SVGAGI, per germline. For the CDR3, the DNA is TGTGCCAGCAGTTCTCCGGGACAGGGAGGAACCCAGTACTTC. It is translated as CASSSPGQGGTQYF.